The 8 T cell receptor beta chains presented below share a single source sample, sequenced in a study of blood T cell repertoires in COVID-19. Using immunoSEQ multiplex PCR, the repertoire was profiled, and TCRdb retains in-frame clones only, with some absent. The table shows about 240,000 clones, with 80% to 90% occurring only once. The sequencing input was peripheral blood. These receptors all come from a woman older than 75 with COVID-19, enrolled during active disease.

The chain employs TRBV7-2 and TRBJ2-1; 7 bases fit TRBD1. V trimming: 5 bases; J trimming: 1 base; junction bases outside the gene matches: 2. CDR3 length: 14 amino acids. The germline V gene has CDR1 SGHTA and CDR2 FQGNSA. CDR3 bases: TGTGCCAGCAGCCCGACAGGGTCCTACAATGAGCAGTTCTTC. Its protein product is CASSPTGSYNEQFF.

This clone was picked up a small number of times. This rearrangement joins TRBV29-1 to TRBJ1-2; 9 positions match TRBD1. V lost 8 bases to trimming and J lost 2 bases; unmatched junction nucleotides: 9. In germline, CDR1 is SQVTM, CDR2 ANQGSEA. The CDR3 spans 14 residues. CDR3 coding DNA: TGCAGCTTAGGCGGGACAGGGCGGAACTATGGCTACACCTTC. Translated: CSLGGTGRNYGYTF.

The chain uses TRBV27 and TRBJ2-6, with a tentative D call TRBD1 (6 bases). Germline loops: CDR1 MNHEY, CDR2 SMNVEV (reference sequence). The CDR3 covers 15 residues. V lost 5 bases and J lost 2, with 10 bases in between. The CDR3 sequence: CASSPNRAGANVLTF. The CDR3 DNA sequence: TGTGCCAGCAGTCCCAACAGGGCTGGGGCCAACGTCCTGACTTTC. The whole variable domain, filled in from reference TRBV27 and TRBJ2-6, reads EAQVTQNPRYLITVTGKKLTVTCSQNMNHEYMSWYRQDPGLGLRQIYYSMNVEVTDKGDVPEGYKVSRKEKRNFPLILESPSPNQTSLYFCASSPNRAGANVLTFGAGSRLTVL.

The CDR3 loop is CASNPGSGARTDTQYF. The CDR3 bases are TGTGCCAGCAACCCGGGGAGCGGGGCAAGGACAGATACGCAGTATTTT. This chain connects TRBV7-2 to TRBJ2-3; 7 bases are a match to TRBD2. This CDR3 contains 16 residues. Germline V gene sequence: CDR1 SGHTA, CDR2 FQGNSA. V shed 7 bases, J shed 3 bases, and the junction held 13 bases outside the gene matches.

In DNA, the CDR3 is TGCGCCAGCAGCTTGGACGGACAGGGAATCTATGGCTACACCTTC. It codes for CASSLDGQGIYGYTF. The genes are TRBV5-1 and TRBJ1-2; 8 positions match TRBD1. This CDR3 region has 15 residues. Looked up from germline, CDR1 is SGHRS and CDR2 is YFSETQ. The J segment lost 4 bases and the V segment lost 0 bases, leaving 5 bases of the junction unmatched.

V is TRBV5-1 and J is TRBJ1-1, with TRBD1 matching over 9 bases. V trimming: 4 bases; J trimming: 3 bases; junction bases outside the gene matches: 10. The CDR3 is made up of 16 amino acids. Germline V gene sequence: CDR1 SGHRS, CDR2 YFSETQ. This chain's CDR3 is CASSPSIQGADTEAFF. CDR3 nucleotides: TGCGCCAGCAGCCCTTCTATACAGGGGGCTGACACTGAAGCTTTCTTT.

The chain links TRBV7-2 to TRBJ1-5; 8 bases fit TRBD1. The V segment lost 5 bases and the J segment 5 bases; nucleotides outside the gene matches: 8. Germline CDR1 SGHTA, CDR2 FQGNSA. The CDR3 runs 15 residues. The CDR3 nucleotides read TGTGCCAGCAGCCTAGGGGACAGGACCGATCAGCCCCAGCATTTT. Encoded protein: CASSLGDRTDQPQHF.

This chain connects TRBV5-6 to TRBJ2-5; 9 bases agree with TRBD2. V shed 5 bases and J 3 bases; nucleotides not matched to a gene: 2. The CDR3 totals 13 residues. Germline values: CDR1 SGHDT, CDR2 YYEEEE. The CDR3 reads CASSERGEETQYF. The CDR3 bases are TGTGCCAGCAGTGAGCGGGGGGAAGAGACCCAGTACTTC.